One and the same sample provided the 7 T cell receptor beta chains below, sequenced in a study of OX40 agonist ivuxolimab in advanced cancers. Sequenced by immunoSEQ multiplex PCR; TCRdb stores in-frame clones only, minus some. This sample has roughly 63,000 clones, with 80% to 90% found just once. The sample was CD4+ or CD8+ T cells sorted from blood, taken in a trial of the OX40 agonist ivuxolimab. The source is an adult with an advanced solid tumor such as melanoma, head and neck, liver or kidney cancer.

The chain carries TRBV10-1 and TRBJ2-1, with a tentative D call TRBD1 (5 bases). V lost 0 bases, J lost 0 bases, and 6 bases lay in between. Looked up from germline, CDR1 is WNHNN and CDR2 is SYGVQD (reference sequence). The CDR3 extends over 15 amino acids. The CDR3: CASSESRGSYNEQFF. The CDR3 nucleotides read TGCGCCAGCAGTGAGTCTAGGGGCTCCTACAATGAGCAGTTCTTC.

The rearrangement links TRBV18 to TRBJ2-7; possibly TRBD1 or TRBD2 for D (6 bases each). The CDR3 runs to 17 residues. The germline CDR1 and CDR2 sequences are KGHSH and LQKENI. Trimming pared 1 base from V and 11 bases from J, leaving 27 bases between. The CDR3 loop reads CASSPLAGDEGLLSEYF. For the CDR3, the DNA is TGTGCCAGCTCACCACTCGCAGGGGATGAGGGACTTCTCTCGGAGTACTTC.

This sequence joins TRBV6-5 and TRBJ2-4, with 7 positions matching TRBD1. Germline CDR1 MNHEY, CDR2 SVGAGI. This CDR3 contains 15 residues. V gave up 4 bases and J gave up 9 bases; unmatched junction bases: 12. The CDR3 loop is CASSFRQGGRSIQYF. CDR3 coding DNA: TGTGCCAGCAGTTTCCGACAGGGTGGTCGGAGCATTCAGTACTTC.

The chain carries TRBV10-1 and TRBJ2-1, with TRBD2 matching 11 bases. The CDR3 is made up of 18 amino acids. The V gene end was trimmed by 5 bases and the J gene end by 10 bases; junction bases not matched to a gene: 19. The germline gives CDR1 WNHNN, CDR2 SYGVQD (reference sequence). In DNA form, the CDR3 reads TGCGCCAGCAGTAGGTTCCCCCTCGCTAGCGGGAGGTCAGAAGAGCAGTTCTTC. Amino acids: CASSRFPLASGRSEEQFF.

The CDR3 bases are TGCGCCAGCAGCTTGCAGGGCGAGCAGTACTTC. Protein sequence: CASSLQGEQYF. The chain carries TRBV5-1 and TRBJ2-7; TRBD1 might be the D (5 bases). Germline V lookup: CDR1 SGHRS, CDR2 YFSETQ. Trimming cost V 1 base and J 6 bases, with 5 bases left between them. The CDR3 contains 11 residues.

This clone was recorded only once. The chain combines TRBV7-9 with TRBJ2-3; no firm D call. V lost 5 bases and J 3 bases, leaving 18 bases between the germline ends. CDR3 length: 16 residues. CDR1 and CDR2 from the germline V gene are SEHNR and FQNEAQ (reference sequence). As DNA, the CDR3 is TGTGCCAGCAGCCCCAGATGGAGCCGCCCTACAGATACGCAGTATTTT. It encodes CASSPRWSRPTDTQYF.

The chain uses TRBV28 and TRBJ2-2; 9 positions match TRBD2. The CDR3 has 15 residues. CDR1 and CDR2 (germline): MDHEN, SYDVKM. V was pared by 7 bases and J by 0 bases, with 3 bases of the junction left unmatched. CDR3 loop: CASNLAGANTGELFF. The CDR3 region has the DNA TGTGCCAGCAACTTAGCGGGGGCGAACACCGGGGAGCTGTTTTTT.